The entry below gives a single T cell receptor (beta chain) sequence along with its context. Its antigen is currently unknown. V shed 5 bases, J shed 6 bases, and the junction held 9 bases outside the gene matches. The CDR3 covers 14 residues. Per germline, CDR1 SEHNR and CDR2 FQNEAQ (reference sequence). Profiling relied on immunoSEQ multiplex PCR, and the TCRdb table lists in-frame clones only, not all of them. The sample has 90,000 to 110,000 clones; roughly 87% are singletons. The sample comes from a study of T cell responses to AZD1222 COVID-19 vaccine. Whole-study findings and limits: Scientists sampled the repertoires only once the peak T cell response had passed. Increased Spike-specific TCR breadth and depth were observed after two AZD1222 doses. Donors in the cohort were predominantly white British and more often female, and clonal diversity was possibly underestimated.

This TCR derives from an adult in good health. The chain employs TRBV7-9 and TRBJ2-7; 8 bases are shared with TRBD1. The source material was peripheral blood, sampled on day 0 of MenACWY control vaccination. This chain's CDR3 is CASSPNTGGIEQYF. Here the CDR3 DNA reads TGTGCCAGCAGCCCAAATACAGGGGGGATCGAGCAGTACTTC.